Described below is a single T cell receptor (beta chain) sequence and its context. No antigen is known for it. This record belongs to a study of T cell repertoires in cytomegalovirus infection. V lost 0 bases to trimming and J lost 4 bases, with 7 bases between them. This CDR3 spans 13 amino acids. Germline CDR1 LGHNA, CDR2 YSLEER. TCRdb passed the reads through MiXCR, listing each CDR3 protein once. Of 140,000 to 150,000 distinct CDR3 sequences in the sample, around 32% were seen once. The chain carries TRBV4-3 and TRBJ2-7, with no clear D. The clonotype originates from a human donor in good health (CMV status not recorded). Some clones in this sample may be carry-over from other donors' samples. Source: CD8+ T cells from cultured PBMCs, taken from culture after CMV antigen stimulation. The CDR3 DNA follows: TGCGCCAGCAGCCAAGATCTTATGTACGAGCAGTACTTC. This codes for CASSQDLMYEQYF.